One TCR beta chain is described in this entry. Its antigen remains unknown. The data belong to a study of post-analysis software for immune sequencing data. Overall study findings and caveats: Included in a set of about 5 TRBV segments more frequent in patients than controls were TRBV5-6, TRBV5-1 and TRBV20-1. Compared with controls, patients showed significantly lower normalized Chao1 diversity.

The TCR beta cDNA libraries carried unique molecular identifiers. There were roughly 0.85 to 11 million T cells, and 510,000 or so cDNA molecules came from them. One entry per CDR3 protein results from TCRdb running MiXCR on the PCR reads. This repertoire shows roughly 800,000 distinct CDR3 sequences, around 42% found once; its top ten account for roughly 4.9%. V shed 2 bases and J 5 bases; nucleotides not matched to a gene: 7. Germline assignment: CDR1 MNHEY and CDR2 SVGEGT. This CDR3 has 15 amino acids. The clonotype comes from a girl aged 10-17 years with multiple sclerosis. The chain recombines TRBV6-2 or TRBV6-3 with TRBJ2-5; 8 bases line up with TRBD1. Sequencing input: blood. CDR3 DNA sequence: TGTGCCAGCAGTTACGTGGGACAGGTGGGGGAGACCCAGTACTTC. This gives the protein CASSYVGQVGETQYF.